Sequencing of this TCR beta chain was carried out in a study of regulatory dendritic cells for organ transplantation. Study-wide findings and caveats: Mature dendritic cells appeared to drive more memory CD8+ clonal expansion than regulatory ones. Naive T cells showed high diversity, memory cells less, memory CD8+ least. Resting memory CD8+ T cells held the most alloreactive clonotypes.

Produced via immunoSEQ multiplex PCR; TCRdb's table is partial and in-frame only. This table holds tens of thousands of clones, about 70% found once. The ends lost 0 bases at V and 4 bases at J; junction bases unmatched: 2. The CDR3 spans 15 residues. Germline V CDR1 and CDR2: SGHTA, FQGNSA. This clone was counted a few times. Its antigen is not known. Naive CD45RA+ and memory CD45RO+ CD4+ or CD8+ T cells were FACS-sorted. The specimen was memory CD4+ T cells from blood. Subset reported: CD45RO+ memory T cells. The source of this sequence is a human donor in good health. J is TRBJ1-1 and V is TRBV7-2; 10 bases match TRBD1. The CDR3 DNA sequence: TGTGCCAGCAGCTTAGCGGGACAGGGGTCCACTGAAGCTTTCTTT. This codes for CASSLAGQGSTEAFF. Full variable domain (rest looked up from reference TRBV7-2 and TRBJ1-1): GAGVSQSPSNKVTEKGKDVELRCDPISGHTALYWYRQSLGQGLEFLIYFQGNSAPDKSGLPSDRFSAERTGGSVSTLTIQRTQQEDSAVYLCASSLAGQGSTEAFFGQGTRLTVV.